This T cell receptor (beta chain) was documented in a study of blood T cell repertoires in COVID-19 (dated by TCRdb to between 2020 and 2021). Background for the entire study: Collaborator samples came from the United States, Italy and Spain and covered acute and convalescent phases of COVID-19. Where available, HLA class I and class II types were taken from metadata supplied by the sample provider and were not determined by assay-based typing. The repertoires were released in a freely available public database intended as a resource for research on the immune response to SARS-CoV-2. Nearly every sample came with metadata listing a de-identified subject ID, COVID-19 status, age in years and sex. The samples were drawn from two sources: the first 160 participants of the ongoing ImmuneRACE study, and over 1,000 subjects contributed by 6 global collaborators. The dataset comprised deeply sampled blood TCRbeta repertoires from subjects exposed to, actively infected with, or recovered from COVID-19. The prospective study material was composed of cDNA or gDNA derived from T cells, B-cell-depleted T cells, or PBMCs. Findings and caveats that apply to the study as a whole: Clinical and demographic metadata were provided uncurated, with the amount varying by source and participant.

One collaborating source in Seattle enrolled patients during active infection and followed them longitudinally through the course of disease. Whole blood was collected in K2EDTA tubes by collaborating institutions according to the institutions' own protocols. For TCRbeta analysis, collaborator samples were shipped as frozen whole blood, as isolated PBMCs, or as DNA extracted from either sample type. With regard to this clone: Its antigen is not yet known. Within one base of it there is no much larger clone, and no base qualities were kept.

TCRbeta CDR3 regions were amplified from genomic DNA by means of the immunoSEQ Assay, a bias-controlled multiplex PCR. In the authors' own workflow: Within the assay, amplification of reference gene primers was used to estimate how many nucleated cells each sample contained. To quantify the absolute abundance of each unique TCRbeta CDR3 rearrangement, sequence reads were collapsed and filtered. Productive Simpson clonality was computed per sample as the square root of Simpson's diversity index over productive rearrangements. Imported from immuneACCESS, the table was reduced by TCRdb to in-frame sequences with V and J called. These copies leave out some clones; in studies compared against another copy, an unresolved V gene accounts for under half, and the cause of the remainder is not known. The D gene and trimming were derived from the DNA, and the V and J assignments and clone size from that table. The sample data list fewer than 60,000 clones, and roughly 84% of these were observed just once. The ten largest clones add up to roughly 10% of the sample.

Sequenced input: peripheral blood. The TCR was taken from a man under 40 with COVID-19, enrolled during active disease.

The CDR3 reads CASSPPGVGYTF. The DNA is as follows: TGTGCCAGCAGTCCCCCCGGGGTTGGCTACACCTTC. The rearranged segments are TRBV28 and TRBJ1-2; the D segment cannot be called with confidence. Relative to germline, V is 5 bases shorter and J is 7 bases shorter, with 11 bases between their ends. From cysteine to phenylalanine, the CDR3 is 12 amino acids long. Just CDR3 DNA is preserved here, 36 bases in frame from base 1. The germline V gene gives CDR1 as MDHEN and CDR2 as SYDVKM.